These 23 T cell receptor beta chains were all obtained from the same sample, sequenced in a study of blood T cell repertoires in COVID-19. Libraries were prepared by immunoSEQ multiplex PCR; TCRdb keeps only in-frame clonotypes and omits some of them. The sample lists 60,000 to 90,000 clones; approximately 80% were seen once. The source material was peripheral blood. These receptors were collected from a man in his 60s with active or convalescent COVID-19.

The rearrangement joins TRBV25-1 to TRBJ2-5; D is perhaps TRBD1 (5 bases). Germline V gives CDR1 MGHDK, CDR2 SYGVNS. This CDR3 has 15 amino acids. The V and J ends lost 0 bases and 5 bases respectively, with 13 bases between them. CDR3 region: CASSEYPQGRETQYF. The DNA for the CDR3 is TGTGCCAGCAGTGAATATCCCCAGGGTCGGGAGACCCAGTACTTC.

The chain uses TRBV15 and TRBJ2-7; the D is unclear. Trimming stripped 1 base from V and 2 bases from J, with 12 bases between. From germline, CDR1 is LNHNV and CDR2 YYDKDF (reference sequence). The CDR3 length is 15 residues. The CDR3 DNA reads TGTGCCACCAGCAGAGTATCCAGTATACCCTACGAGCAGTACTTC. Its protein is CATSRVSSIPYEQYF.

This rearrangement joins TRBV7-2 to TRBJ1-6; 7 bases fit TRBD1. CDR3 size: 18 residues. Germline loops: CDR1 SGHTA, CDR2 FQGNSA. V was pared by 5 bases and J by 9 bases, with 19 bases of the junction left unmatched. The CDR3 protein is CASSPTGATSPGSSPLHF. CDR3 in DNA: TGTGCCAGCAGCCCAACAGGGGCCACTTCCCCCGGGAGTTCACCCCTCCACTTT.

This clone was counted only a few times. The genes are TRBV6-5 and TRBJ1-1, with 9 bases matching TRBD1. This CDR3 contains 15 residues. Looked up from germline, CDR1 is MNHEY and CDR2 is SVGAGI. V lost 6 bases and J lost 6; bases outside the gene matches: 11. Here the CDR3 reads CASSSRDRVSSEAFF. CDR3 DNA sequence: TGTGCCAGCAGCTCCAGGGACAGGGTTTCGTCTGAAGCTTTCTTT.

This rearrangement joins TRBV21-1 to TRBJ2-5; the table's TRBD2 call for D was not verified on the DNA. TRBV21-1 is a recognized pseudogene. The CDR3 totals 17 residues. CDR3 residues: CASLTGLAGEWGETQYF. The CDR3 DNA sequence: TGTGCCAGCCTGACCGGACTAGCGGGAGAATGGGGAGAGACCCAGTACTTC.

The chain employs TRBV7-9 and TRBJ2-7; D remains unclear. This CDR3 has 11 amino acids. V gave up 5 bases and J gave up 9 bases, with 11 bases separating them. Germline CDR1 and CDR2: SEHNR and FQNEAQ (reference sequence). CDR3 in amino acids: CASSPNIRQYF. The CDR3 DNA sequence: TGTGCCAGCAGCCCCAACATCAGGCAGTACTTC.

The rearrangement joins TRBV9 to TRBJ2-2, with 9 positions matching TRBD2. The trim removed 3 bases at V and 3 bases at J, leaving 3 bases unmatched. The CDR3 length is 15 residues. The V gene's germline CDR1 is SGDLS and CDR2 YYNGEE. This CDR3 is CASSGSGRDTGELFF. As DNA, the CDR3 is TGTGCCAGCAGCGGTAGCGGGAGAGACACCGGGGAGCTGTTTTTT.

This chain uses TRBV5-6 with TRBJ1-1, with 9 bases fitting TRBD1. CDR1 is SGHDT, CDR2 YYEEEE, per germline. This CDR3 has 15 residues. V gave up 2 bases and J gave up 3 bases; unmatched junction bases: 5. The chain's CDR3 is CASSFYRGQYTEAFF. The CDR3 region has the DNA TGTGCCAGCAGCTTCTACAGGGGGCAGTACACTGAAGCTTTCTTT.

V and J are TRBV2 and TRBJ2-7, with a weak D call TRBD2 (5 bases). V lost 1 base, J lost 0 bases, and 7 bases lay in between. Per germline, CDR1 SNHLY and CDR2 FYNNEI. The CDR3 sequence is 14 residues long. In DNA form, the CDR3 reads TGTGCCAGCAGTGAAGTCGGGGACTCCTACGAGCAGTACTTC. Protein product: CASSEVGDSYEQYF.

This chain connects TRBV19 to TRBJ2-5; D is unclear. The CDR3 has 13 amino acids. The V gene's germline CDR1 is LNHDA and CDR2 SQIVND (reference sequence). Trimming pared 7 bases from V and 4 bases from J, leaving 13 bases between. CDR3 in DNA: TGTGCCAGTACTCGGCAGGCAGGAGAGACCCAGTACTTC. This sequence encodes CASTRQAGETQYF. The complete variable domain, with remaining parts taken from reference TRBV19 and TRBJ2-5, reads DGGITQSPKYLFRKEGQNVTLSCEQNLNHDAMYWYRQDPGQGLRLIYYSQIVNDFQKGDIAEGYSVSREKKESFPLTVTSAQKNPTAFYLCASTRQAGETQYFGPGTRLLVL.

The chain is built from TRBV5-1 and TRBJ2-3; D is ambiguous. The CDR3 has 15 amino acids. Germline-derived CDR1 and CDR2 are SGHRS and YFSETQ. Trimming pared 0 bases from V and 6 bases from J, leaving 14 bases between. CDR3 residues: CASSLARQVVDTQYF. CDR3 sequence (DNA): TGCGCCAGCAGCTTGGCCCGGCAGGTAGTTGATACGCAGTATTTT. The variable domain in full, with the rest retrieved from reference TRBV5-1 and TRBJ2-3, is KAGVTQTPRYLIKTRGQQVTLSCSPISGHRSVSWYQQTPGQGLQFLFEYFSETQRNKGNFPGRFSGRQFSNSRSEMNVSTLELGDSALYLCASSLARQVVDTQYFGPGTRLTVL.

The chain uses TRBV2 and TRBJ2-5; a possible D gene is TRBD1 (5 bases). This CDR3 is 12 amino acids long. V dropped 5 bases and J dropped 4 bases, with 8 bases sitting between them. Germline loops: CDR1 SNHLY, CDR2 FYNNEI. The CDR3 DNA sequence: TGTGCCAGCAGTCCAGGGTCAGAGACCCAGTACTTC. Protein product: CASSPGSETQYF.

The genes are TRBV5-5 and TRBJ1-5; TRBD1 might be the D (5 bases). The germline V gene has CDR1 SGHKS and CDR2 YYEKEE (reference sequence). Trimming pared 1 base from V and 5 bases from J, leaving 7 bases between. This CDR3 comprises 13 residues. CDR3 in DNA: TGTGCCAGCAGCTTGCAGACAGATCAGCCCCAGCATTTT. It yields the protein CASSLQTDQPQHF.

The V call is TRBV2, the J call TRBJ2-2; TRBD1 agrees at 12 bases. The J segment lost 4 bases and the V segment lost 4 bases, leaving 10 bases of the junction unmatched. CDR1 is SNHLY, CDR2 FYNNEI, per germline. The CDR3 consists of 18 residues. CDR3 residues: CASSGRDRGRVGTGELFF. CDR3 coding DNA: TGTGCCAGCAGTGGCCGGGACAGGGGGCGCGTGGGCACCGGGGAGCTGTTTTTT.

In its sample, this clone was seen once. This rearrangement joins TRBV6-5 to TRBJ2-1; TRBD1 might be the D (5 bases). The ends were cut back, 6 bases at V and 0 bases at J, with 9 bases in the middle. The CDR3 loop spans 14 amino acids. Germline values: CDR1 MNHEY, CDR2 SVGAGI. CDR3 sequence: CASRETASYNEQFF. The CDR3 bases are TGTGCCAGCAGGGAGACAGCCTCCTACAATGAGCAGTTCTTC.

Here the CDR3 reads CASTPSGGTYEQYF. In nucleotides, the CDR3 is TGCGCCAGCACCCCTAGCGGGGGAACCTACGAGCAGTACTTC. V usage is TRBV5-1 and J usage is TRBJ2-7, with 10 nucleotides matching TRBD2. Per germline, CDR1 SGHRS and CDR2 YFSETQ. J lost 2 bases, V lost 6 bases, and 5 bases had no gene match. This CDR3 has 14 amino acids.

The V gene is TRBV20-1, the J gene TRBJ1-2; D is uncertain. There are 11 residues in the CDR3. The V end was cut by 5 bases, the J end by 2 bases, with 6 bases between. Germline V gene data show CDR1 as DFQATT and CDR2 as SNEGSKA (reference sequence). CDR3 region: CSAPENYGYTF. CDR3 DNA: TGCAGTGCTCCAGAAAACTATGGCTACACCTTC.

This clone has more than one count but fewer than ten. The chain employs TRBV24-1 and TRBJ1-5; TRBD1 might be the D (6 bases). The V and J ends lost 4 bases and 3 bases respectively, with 15 bases between them. The germline CDR1 and CDR2 sequences are KGHDR and SFDVKD. The CDR3 loop spans 16 amino acids. CDR3 DNA sequence: TGTGCCACCAGTGACCCTAACAGGGATGCCAATCAGCCCCAGCATTTT. Translation gives CATSDPNRDANQPQHF.

The chain has TRBV6-2 or TRBV6-3 and TRBJ2-5; 9 nucleotides align to TRBD1. Germline V gives CDR1 MNHEY, CDR2 SVGEGT. The CDR3 totals 15 residues. After removal of 2 bases from V and 3 bases from J, the junction contained 4 bases not matched to a gene. The CDR3, as DNA: TGTGCCAGCAGTTACCCCCGGACAGGGGAAGAGACCCAGTACTTC. This sequence encodes CASSYPRTGEETQYF.

The rearrangement uses TRBV27 and TRBJ2-2; 10 bases fit TRBD1. After removal of 3 bases from V and 7 bases from J, the junction contained 8 bases not matched to a gene. Germline values: CDR1 MNHEY, CDR2 SMNVEV (reference sequence). This CDR3 has 16 residues. The DNA for the CDR3 is TGTGCCAGCAGTTTCCCGGGACAGGGGATAGTCGGGGAGCTGTTTTTT. Translation: CASSFPGQGIVGELFF.

This chain joins TRBV7-2 and TRBJ2-1; weak D call: TRBD2 (6 bases). The V gene's germline CDR1 is SGHTA and CDR2 FQGNSA. V gave up 6 bases and J gave up 4 bases, with 22 bases separating them. The CDR3 extends over 17 amino acids. The CDR3 sequence is CASRHMKSPAGYNEQFF. The CDR3 DNA follows: TGTGCCAGCAGGCACATGAAGAGTCCCGCGGGATACAATGAGCAGTTCTTC.

This rearrangement joins TRBV7-9 to TRBJ2-5; D might be TRBD2 (5 bases). This CDR3 comprises 14 residues. Germline V CDR1 and CDR2: SEHNR, FQNEAQ (reference sequence). Trimming removed 3 bases from V and 0 bases from J, with 8 bases in between. The CDR3 reads CASSLDSYQETQYF. CDR3 bases: TGTGCCAGCAGCTTGGACTCTTACCAAGAGACCCAGTACTTC. The full variable domain, completed using reference TRBV7-9 and TRBJ2-5, is DTGVSQNPRHKITKRGQNVTFRCDPISEHNRLYWYRQTLGQGPEFLTYFQNEAQLEKSRLLSDRFSAERPKGSFSTLEIQRTEQGDSAMYLCASSLDSYQETQYFGPGTRLLVL.

The gene calls are TRBV21-1 and TRBJ1-2; the listed D gene, TRBD1, was not tested against the DNA. TRBV21-1 is a documented pseudogene. The CDR3 loop spans 16 amino acids. Here the CDR3 DNA reads TGTGCCAGCAGCAAAGTTCCGGATTACAGGGCCGATGGCTACACCTTC. Amino acid sequence: CASSKVPDYRADGYTF.